These 9 T cell receptor beta chains originate from one sample sequenced in a study of T cell clonotyping in hematopoietic cell transplantation. Assay: immunoSEQ multiplex PCR; the TCRdb copy retains only in-frame clones and omits some. The sample has around 14,000 clones, around 94% seen once. The specimen comprised PBMCs, sampled 30 days after allogeneic stem cell transplant. The receptors here all came from a male patient aged 60-69 years who had an allogeneic stem cell transplant from an unrelated donor, so the T cells may come from the graft donor. Some clones in this sample may be carry-over from other donors' samples.

The rearrangement links TRBV4-3 to TRBJ1-6, with D possibly being TRBD1 (5 bases). This CDR3 is 15 amino acids long. Germline V lookup: CDR1 LGHNA, CDR2 YSLEER. V shed 1 base and J shed 10 bases, with 14 bases lying between them. The DNA for the CDR3 is TGCGCCAGCAGCCAAGGTCGGGACTCAAGATCACCCCTCCACTTT. Translating it yields CASSQGRDSRSPLHF.

This sequence joins TRBV4-3 and TRBJ2-2; D not resolved. CDR3 size: 14 residues. Trimming shortened V by 2 bases and J by 7 bases, and 11 bases separated the two germline ends. Germline V gene data show CDR1 as LGHNA and CDR2 as YSLEER. CDR3 DNA: TGCGCCAGCAGCCAACTTCCGGGTAGCGGGGAGCTGTTTTTT. Translation gives CASSQLPGSGELFF.

The chain recombines TRBV7-2 with TRBJ1-2; 9 positions match TRBD1. The J segment lost 8 bases and the V segment lost 3 bases, leaving 10 bases of the junction unmatched. The germline CDR1 and CDR2 sequences are SGHTA and FQGNSA. This CDR3 contains 15 residues. The CDR3 nucleotides read TGTGCCAGCAGCTTGCAGACAGGGGGTAATACGGGCTACACCTTC. As protein: CASSLQTGGNTGYTF.

The chain couples TRBV19 to TRBJ2-2, with unresolved D. The germline V gene encodes CDR1 LNHDA and CDR2 SQIVND (reference sequence). Trimming cost V 1 base and J 0 bases, with 6 bases left between them. The CDR3 is 15 amino acids. The DNA of the CDR3 is TGTGCCAGTAGTATAGTCGAGCCGAACACCGGGGAGCTGTTTTTT. This gives the protein CASSIVEPNTGELFF. Together with reference TRBV19 and TRBJ2-2, the CDR3 gives the full variable domain: DGGITQSPKYLFRKEGQNVTLSCEQNLNHDAMYWYRQDPGQGLRLIYYSQIVNDFQKGDIAEGYSVSREKKESFPLTVTSAQKNPTAFYLCASSIVEPNTGELFFGEGSRLTVL.

V is TRBV6-5 and J is TRBJ1-5, with 8 bases matching TRBD1. Germline V gene lookup returns CDR1 MNHEY and CDR2 SVGAGI. The junction had 5 bases not matched to a gene; V was cut back by 6 bases and J by 4 bases. The CDR3 is made up of 14 amino acids. CDR3 loop: CASRETGVNQPQHF. Written as DNA, the CDR3 is TGTGCCAGCAGAGAGACAGGGGTGAATCAGCCCCAGCATTTT.

The genes are TRBV6-5 and TRBJ2-1, with TRBD2 matching 13 bases. V lost 2 bases and J lost 6; bases outside the gene matches: 4. The CDR3 runs to 16 residues. Germline V gives CDR1 MNHEY, CDR2 SVGAGI. The CDR3 reads CASSYTTSGGSNEQFF. CDR3 coding DNA: TGTGCCAGCAGTTACACGACTAGCGGGGGGAGCAATGAGCAGTTCTTC.

CDR3 nucleotides: TGTGCCAGCAGCGGTGGACAGGGGTTCTCTGGGGCCAACGTCCTGACTTTC. Amino acid sequence: CASSGGQGFSGANVLTF. The V call is TRBV9, the J call TRBJ2-6; 9 bases line up with TRBD1. The CDR3 length is 17 residues. V dropped 3 bases and J dropped 0; count of bases not matched to a gene: 4. Germline assignment: CDR1 SGDLS and CDR2 YYNGEE.

V is TRBV7-3 and J is TRBJ2-2; 11 bases fit TRBD2. Losses at the gene ends were 5 bases for V and 0 bases for J; bases not matched to a gene: 5. The CDR3 has 17 amino acids. CDR1 is SGHTA and CDR2 is FQGTGA in the germline V gene. This chain's CDR3 is CASSTGTSGSNTGELFF. CDR3 in DNA: TGTGCCAGCAGCACCGGGACTAGCGGATCGAACACCGGGGAGCTGTTTTTT.

The chain carries TRBV13 and TRBJ1-5, with 8 nucleotides matching TRBD1. Germline V gives CDR1 PRHDT, CDR2 FYEKMQ (reference sequence). Trimming removed 5 bases from V and 2 bases from J; junction bases left unmatched: 14. This CDR3 has 18 amino acids. The CDR3 DNA follows: TGTGCCAGCAGCCCAACCCCGGACAGGGAAGGTTGCAATCAGCCCCAGCATTTT. Translated: CASSPTPDREGCNQPQHF.